This TCR beta chain was captured by sequencing in a study of T cell changes during pregnancy in multiple sclerosis. The table came from immunoSEQ multiplex PCR; TCRdb's copy has only in-frame clones and leaves some out. The table includes approximately 40,000 clones, around 90% detected once. The CDR3 length is 15 residues. Germline assignment: CDR1 MGHDK and CDR2 SYGVNS. J gave up 0 bases and V 7 bases, and 8 bases lay outside the gene matches. The origin of this receptor is a female donor in good health, enrolled as a control in a pregnancy study. The sequencing here drew on CD4+ T cells from peripheral blood mononuclear cells, taken after pregnancy. This chain connects TRBV25-1 to TRBJ1-2; 7 bases line up with TRBD1. The DNA of the CDR3 is TGTGCCAGCACCCGGGACAGCACCGCTAACTATGGCTACACCTTC. This sequence encodes CASTRDSTANYGYTF.